What follows are 9 T cell receptor beta chains derived from one specimen sequenced in a study of blood T cell repertoires in COVID-19. Assay used: immunoSEQ multiplex PCR; TCRdb lists only in-frame clones, some missing. The sample has about 250,000 clones, about 86% seen once; the top ten hold approximately 14%. The specimen sequenced was peripheral blood. The receptors here all came from a person aged 65 to 85 with COVID-19, enrolled during active disease.

The chain uses TRBV4-1 and TRBJ1-6, with 10 bases lining up with TRBD1. Germline V gene data show CDR1 as MGHRA and CDR2 as YSYEKL. With 0 bases clipped from V and 5 bases from J, the junction kept 4 bases outside the gene matches. The CDR3 loop spans 17 amino acids. CDR3 DNA: TGCGCCAGCAGCCAAGATCGACAGGGGGCGAATAATTCACCCCTCCACTTT. As protein: CASSQDRQGANNSPLHF.

The chain recombines TRBV7-2 with TRBJ1-2; D uncertain. Germline V CDR1 and CDR2: SGHTA, FQGNSA. V was clipped by 2 bases and J by 1 base, with 14 bases between them. This CDR3 is built from 16 residues. The CDR3 DNA sequence: TGTGCCAGCAGCTTAACTGGGCAGAGTCTTAACTATGGCTACACCTTC. It translates to CASSLTGQSLNYGYTF.

The rearrangement uses TRBV7-8 and TRBJ2-7; D is ambiguous. CDR3 length: 15 amino acids. Trimming shortened V by 6 bases and J by 3 bases, and 18 bases separated the two germline ends. Germline CDR1 is SGHVS and CDR2 is FQNEAQ. The CDR3 here is CASSTPSRGFYEQYF. CDR3 DNA sequence: TGTGCCAGCAGTACCCCAAGCAGAGGATTCTACGAGCAGTACTTC.

The chain employs TRBV6-5 and TRBJ1-3; D unclear. This CDR3 region has 15 residues. Trimming shortened V by 0 bases and J by 3 bases, and 9 bases separated the two germline ends. The germline CDR1 and CDR2 sequences are MNHEY and SVGAGI. The CDR3 protein is CASSYSAGLGNTIYF. The DNA for the CDR3 is TGTGCCAGCAGTTACTCAGCGGGCCTTGGAAACACCATATATTTT.

The V and J genes are TRBV30 and TRBJ1-2; D is ambiguous. The ends were cut back, 0 bases at V and 7 bases at J, with 9 bases in the middle. The CDR3 is made up of 12 amino acids. In germline, CDR1 is GTSNPN, CDR2 SVGIG (reference sequence). CDR3 DNA sequence: TGTGCCTGGAGTGTATCGGTAACTGGCTACACCTTC. Protein sequence: CAWSVSVTGYTF.

The chain has TRBV6-5 and TRBJ2-3; 10 positions match TRBD2. The CDR3 runs 15 residues. Germline V CDR1 and CDR2: MNHEY, SVGAGI. V dropped 8 bases and J dropped 5; count of bases not matched to a gene: 10. The CDR3 reads CASCFRTSGRDTQYF. In nucleotides, the CDR3 is TGTGCCAGCTGTTTCCGGACTAGCGGTAGAGATACGCAGTATTTT.

This chain uses TRBV28 with TRBJ2-4; D is uncertain. Germline loops: CDR1 MDHEN, CDR2 SYDVKM. This CDR3 is 11 amino acids long. The V end lost 10 bases, the J end lost 8 bases, and 12 bases lay between the germline ends. CDR3 sequence reads: CATQNIYIQYF. The DNA for the CDR3 is TGTGCCACCCAAAACATTTACATTCAGTACTTC.

The chain joins TRBV30 to TRBJ1-1; D gene ambiguous. The CDR3 runs to 13 residues. V lost 4 bases and J 0 bases, leaving 9 bases between the germline ends. Germline values: CDR1 GTSNPN, CDR2 SVGIG (reference sequence). As DNA, the CDR3 is TGTGCCTGGATGGAACAGTTGAACACTGAAGCTTTCTTT. The encoded protein is CAWMEQLNTEAFF.

Only a few counts were recorded for this clone. V usage is TRBV7-9 and J usage is TRBJ1-1; 7 bases line up with TRBD1. CDR1 SEHNR and CDR2 FQNEAQ come from the germline V gene (reference sequence). Losses at the gene ends were 9 bases for V and 0 bases for J; bases not matched to a gene: 10. The CDR3 consists of 15 residues. The CDR3, as DNA: TGTGCCAGTGATCCCCCGACAGGGATGAACACTGAAGCTTTCTTT. This encodes CASDPPTGMNTEAFF.